This TCR beta chain was sequenced in a study of beta chain features in type 1 diabetes. Study observations and caveats: Sequencing from cDNA could over-represent high-TCR-expressing cells. Relative to healthy donors, patients appeared to have naive, central memory and Treg TCRB repertoires that were more similar. Type 1 diabetes patients had moderately but significantly shorter TCRB CDR3s in all four CD4+ subsets.

In this sample, this clone turned up a few times. The antigen is undetermined. Sequenced material consisted of expressed TCRB transcripts (all of the isolated RNA was reverse transcribed). Sequencing used immunoSEQ multiplex PCR; TCRdb keeps in-frame clones, though not all of them. Among around 150,000 clones listed, 6% to 7.5% were seen once. Sorting of CD4+ naive, central memory, regulatory and stem cell-like memory cells was performed via CD45RO/CCR7/CD25/CD127/CD95/CD27. The source material was central memory CD4+ T cells from blood. The receptor was isolated from a woman aged 25 to 39 in good health.

The CDR3 here is CASSPTDTQYF. The CDR3 coding sequence is TGTGCCAGCTCACCGACTGATACGCAGTATTTT. The rearrangement uses TRBV18 and TRBJ2-3, with D uncertain. V gave up 3 bases and J gave up 6 bases, with 4 bases separating them. Germline V gives CDR1 KGHSH, CDR2 LQKENI. The length of the CDR3 is 11 residues.